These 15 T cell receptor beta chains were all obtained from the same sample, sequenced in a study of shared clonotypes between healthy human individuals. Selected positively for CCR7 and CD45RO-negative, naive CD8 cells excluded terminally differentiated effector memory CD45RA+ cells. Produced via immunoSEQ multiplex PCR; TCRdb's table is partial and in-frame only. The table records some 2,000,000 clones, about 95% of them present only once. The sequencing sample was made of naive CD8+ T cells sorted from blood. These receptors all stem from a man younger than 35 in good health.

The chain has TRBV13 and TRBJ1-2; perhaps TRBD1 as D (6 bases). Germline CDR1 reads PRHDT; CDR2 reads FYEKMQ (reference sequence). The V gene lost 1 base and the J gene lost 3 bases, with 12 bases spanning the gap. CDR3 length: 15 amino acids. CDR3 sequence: CASSLAGEGDYGYTF. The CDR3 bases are TGTGCCAGCAGCTTAGCGGGGGAGGGGGACTATGGCTACACCTTC.

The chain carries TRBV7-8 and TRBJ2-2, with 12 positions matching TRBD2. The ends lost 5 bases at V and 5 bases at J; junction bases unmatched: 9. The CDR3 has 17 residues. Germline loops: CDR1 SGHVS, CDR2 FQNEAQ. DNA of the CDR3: TGTGCCAGCAGCCGACTAGCGGGAGTAGTTAGAACCGGGGAGCTGTTTTTT. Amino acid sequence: CASSRLAGVVRTGELFF.

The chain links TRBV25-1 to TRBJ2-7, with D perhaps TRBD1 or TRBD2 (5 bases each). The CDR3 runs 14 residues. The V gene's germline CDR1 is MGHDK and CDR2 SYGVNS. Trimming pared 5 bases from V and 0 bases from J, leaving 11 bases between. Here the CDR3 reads CASSLGPGSYEQYF. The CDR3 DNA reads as TGTGCCAGCAGTTTGGGACCGGGCTCCTACGAGCAGTACTTC.

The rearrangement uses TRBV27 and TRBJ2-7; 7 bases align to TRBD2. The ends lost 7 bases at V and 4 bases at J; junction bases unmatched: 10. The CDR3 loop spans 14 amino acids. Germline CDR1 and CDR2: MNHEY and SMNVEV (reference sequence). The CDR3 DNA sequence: TGTGCCAGCAAGGCTACTAGCGACCCTTACGAGCAGTACTTC. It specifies CASKATSDPYEQYF.

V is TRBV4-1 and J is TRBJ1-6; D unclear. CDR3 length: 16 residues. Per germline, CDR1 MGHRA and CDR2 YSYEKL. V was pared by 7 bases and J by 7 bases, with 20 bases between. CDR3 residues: CASKTVVVEKNSPLHF. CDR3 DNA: TGCGCCAGCAAGACTGTGGTGGTGGAGAAAAATTCACCCCTCCACTTT.

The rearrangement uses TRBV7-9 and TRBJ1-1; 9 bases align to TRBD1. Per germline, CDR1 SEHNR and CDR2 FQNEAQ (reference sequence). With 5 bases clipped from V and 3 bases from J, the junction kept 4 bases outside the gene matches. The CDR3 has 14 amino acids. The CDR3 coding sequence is TGTGCCAGCAGCCAAACAGGGGGCTACACTGAAGCTTTCTTT. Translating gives CASSQTGGYTEAFF. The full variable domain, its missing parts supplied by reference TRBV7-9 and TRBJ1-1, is DTGVSQNPRHKITKRGQNVTFRCDPISEHNRLYWYRQTLGQGPEFLTYFQNEAQLEKSRLLSDRFSAERPKGSFSTLEIQRTEQGDSAMYLCASSQTGGYTEAFFGQGTRLTVV.

The CDR3 reads CASLTSGRGDTQYF. Here the CDR3 DNA reads TGTGCCAGCTTGACGAGCGGGAGGGGAGATACGCAGTATTTT. This chain connects TRBV2 to TRBJ2-3; TRBD2 aligns across 10 bases. Trimming removed 8 bases from V and 5 bases from J; junction bases left unmatched: 7. This CDR3 region has 14 residues. Germline V gene sequence: CDR1 SNHLY, CDR2 FYNNEI.

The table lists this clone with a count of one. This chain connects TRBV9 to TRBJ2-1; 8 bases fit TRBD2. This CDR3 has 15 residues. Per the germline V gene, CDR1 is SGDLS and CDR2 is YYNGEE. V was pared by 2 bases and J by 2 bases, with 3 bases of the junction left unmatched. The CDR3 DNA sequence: TGTGCCAGCAGCGTTAGCGGGAAAGCCTACAATGAGCAGTTCTTC. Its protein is CASSVSGKAYNEQFF.

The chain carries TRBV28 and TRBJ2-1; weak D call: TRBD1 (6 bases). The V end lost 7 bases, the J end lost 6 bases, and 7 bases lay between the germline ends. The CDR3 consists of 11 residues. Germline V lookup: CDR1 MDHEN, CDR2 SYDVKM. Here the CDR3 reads CASKDSNEQFF. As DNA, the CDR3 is TGTGCCAGCAAGGACAGCAATGAGCAGTTCTTC. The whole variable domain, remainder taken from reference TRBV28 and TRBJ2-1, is DVKVTQSSRYLVKRTGEKVFLECVQDMDHENMFWYRQDPGLGLRLIYFSYDVKMKEKGDIPEGYSVSREKKERFSLILESASTNQTSMYLCASKDSNEQFFGPGTRLTVL.

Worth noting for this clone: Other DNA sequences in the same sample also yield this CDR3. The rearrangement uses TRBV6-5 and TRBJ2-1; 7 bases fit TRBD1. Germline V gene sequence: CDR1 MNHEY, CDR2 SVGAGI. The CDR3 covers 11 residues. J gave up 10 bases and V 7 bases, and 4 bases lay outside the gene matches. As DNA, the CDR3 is TGTGCCAGCACTTTAGGGGGCGAGCAGTTCTTC. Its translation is CASTLGGEQFF.

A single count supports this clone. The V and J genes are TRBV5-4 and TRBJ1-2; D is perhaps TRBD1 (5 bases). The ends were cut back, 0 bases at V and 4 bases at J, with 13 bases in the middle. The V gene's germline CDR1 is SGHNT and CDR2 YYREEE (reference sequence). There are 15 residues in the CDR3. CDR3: CASSLESGTVYGYTF. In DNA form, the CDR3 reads TGTGCCAGCAGCTTGGAATCCGGGACCGTCTATGGCTACACCTTC.

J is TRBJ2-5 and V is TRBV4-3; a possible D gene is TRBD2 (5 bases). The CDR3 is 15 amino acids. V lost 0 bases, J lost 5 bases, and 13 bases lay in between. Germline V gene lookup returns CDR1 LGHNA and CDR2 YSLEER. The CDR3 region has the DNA TGCGCCAGCAGCCAAGATGAGATCCCGGGGGAGACCCAGTACTTC. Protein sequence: CASSQDEIPGETQYF.

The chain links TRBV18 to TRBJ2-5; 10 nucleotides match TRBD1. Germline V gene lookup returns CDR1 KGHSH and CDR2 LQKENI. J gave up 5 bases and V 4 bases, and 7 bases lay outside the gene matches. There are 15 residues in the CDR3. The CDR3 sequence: CASSLTLTGGETQYF. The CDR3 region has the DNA TGTGCCAGCTCACTAACCCTGACAGGGGGCGAGACCCAGTACTTC.

Written as DNA, the CDR3 is TGTGCCAGCAGCGTAGGTTCGACAGGGAGCTACGAGCAGTACTTC. Translation: CASSVGSTGSYEQYF. The rearrangement joins TRBV9 to TRBJ2-7; TRBD1 agrees at 7 bases. Germline V gives CDR1 SGDLS, CDR2 YYNGEE. The CDR3 is made up of 15 amino acids. V lost 0 bases to trimming and J lost 3 bases; unmatched junction nucleotides: 6.

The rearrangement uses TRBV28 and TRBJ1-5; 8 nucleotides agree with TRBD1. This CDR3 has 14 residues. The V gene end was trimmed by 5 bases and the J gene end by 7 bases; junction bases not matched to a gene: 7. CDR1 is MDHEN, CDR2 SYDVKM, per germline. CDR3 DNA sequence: TGTGCCAGCAGTAACAGGGGGGAGGGCCAGCCCCAGCATTTT. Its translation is CASSNRGEGQPQHF.